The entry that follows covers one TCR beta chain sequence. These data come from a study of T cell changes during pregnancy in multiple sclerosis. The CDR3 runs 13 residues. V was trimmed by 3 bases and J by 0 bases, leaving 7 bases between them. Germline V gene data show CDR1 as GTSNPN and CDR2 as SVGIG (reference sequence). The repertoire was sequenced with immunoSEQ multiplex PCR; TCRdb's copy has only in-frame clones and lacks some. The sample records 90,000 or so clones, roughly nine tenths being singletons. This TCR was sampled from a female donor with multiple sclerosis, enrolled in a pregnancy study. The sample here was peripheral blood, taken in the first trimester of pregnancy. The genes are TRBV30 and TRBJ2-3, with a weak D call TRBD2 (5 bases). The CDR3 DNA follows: TGTGCCTGGAGCACGGGGAGCACAGATACGCAGTATTTT. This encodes CAWSTGSTDTQYF. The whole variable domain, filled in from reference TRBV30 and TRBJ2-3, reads SQTIHQWPATLVQPVGSPLSLECTVEGTSNPNLYWYRQAAGRGLQLLFYSVGIGQISSEVPQNLSASRPQDRQFILSSKKLLLSDSGFYLCAWSTGSTDTQYFGPGTRLTVL.